These T cell receptor beta chains were read from a single sample in a study of immune evolution from preneoplasia to lung adenocarcinoma. Repertoires were generated with immunoSEQ multiplex PCR, while TCRdb's copy carries only in-frame clones and drops some. Of 8,000 or so clones listed, 70% to 80% are singletons. Sample: FFPE minimally invasive lung adenocarcinoma tissue. The origin of the receptors is a donor aged 70 or older with lung adenocarcinoma. CDR3s leave out the opening cysteine and the closing phenylalanine or tryptophan.

J | V | CDR3
TRBJ1-4 | TRBV7-6 | ASSFGGATNEKLF
TRBJ2-2 | TRBV28 | ASSSLWAQSGRNTGELF
TRBJ1-2 | TRBV10-2 | ASRDFYYGYT
TRBJ1-2 | TRBV5-1 | ASSTQPGQAYGYT
TRBJ2-2 | TRBV7-9 | ADRGTNTGELF
TRBJ2-1 | TRBV7-9 | ASSFWEGDGEQF
TRBJ1-1 | TRBV19 | ASSQGQGNTEAF
TRBJ1-5 | TRBV5-6 | ASSFGRGHQPQH
TRBJ1-5 | TRBV28 | ASRVTGGWQPQH
TRBJ1-1 | TRBV7-9 | ASSFRGGTEAF
TRBJ2-4 | TRBV6-5 | ASTGTKNIQY
TRBJ2-5 | TRBV6-6 | ASSDPETAKETQY
TRBJ2-1 | TRBV5-6 | ASSLSSGRSYNEQF
TRBJ2-7 | TRBV6-1 | ASSETGGTYEQY
TRBJ1-1 | TRBV28 | ASSLTLGRLMNTEAF
TRBJ1-3 | TRBV28 | ASSLGVLNTIY
TRBJ2-7 | TRBV28 | ASSPRPGTSGRSPHEQY
TRBJ2-3 | TRBV5-5 | ASSPTSATTDTQY